This TCR beta chain stems from a study of blood T cell repertoires in COVID-19. Deletions cut 2 bases from V and 1 base from J, with 24 bases between. This CDR3 contains 19 residues. Germline lookup yields CDR1 SGHTA and CDR2 FQGTGA. Clinical history reported by participants formed the basis on which cohorts were assigned. Here immunoSEQ multiplex PCR was the method, and the copy in TCRdb shows in-frame clones only, minus some. This table has about 320,000 clones, 70% to 90% appearing once. This clonotype was obtained from a woman aged 18-29 years who had recovered from COVID-19. What was sequenced was PBMCs or T cells enriched from blood (not recorded which). This chain uses TRBV7-3 with TRBJ2-7, with D perhaps TRBD2 (6 bases). The CDR3 sequence is CASSLGGLVEGPKSYEQYF. The DNA of the CDR3 is TGTGCCAGCAGCTTAGGGGGATTGGTGGAGGGTCCAAAATCCTACGAGCAGTACTTC.